This T cell receptor (beta chain) was identified in a study of OX40 agonist ivuxolimab in advanced cancers. Measured with immunoSEQ multiplex PCR; TCRdb has only the in-frame clones, and not every one. This table has around 140,000 clones, 93% appearing once. The CDR3 is 16 residues long. In germline, CDR1 is SGHTA, CDR2 FQGNSA. Trimming removed 4 bases from V and 2 bases from J, with 17 bases in between. The specimen comprised CD4+ or CD8+ T cells sorted from blood, sampled in a trial of the OX40 agonist ivuxolimab. This TCR came from an adult with an advanced solid tumor such as melanoma, head and neck, liver or kidney cancer. The chain carries TRBV7-2 and TRBJ1-2; tentative D call: TRBD1 (6 bases). CDR3 DNA sequence: TGTGCCAGCAGCTGGACGAGGGGGAGGGCGAACTATGGCTACACCTTC. This sequence encodes CASSWTRGRANYGYTF.